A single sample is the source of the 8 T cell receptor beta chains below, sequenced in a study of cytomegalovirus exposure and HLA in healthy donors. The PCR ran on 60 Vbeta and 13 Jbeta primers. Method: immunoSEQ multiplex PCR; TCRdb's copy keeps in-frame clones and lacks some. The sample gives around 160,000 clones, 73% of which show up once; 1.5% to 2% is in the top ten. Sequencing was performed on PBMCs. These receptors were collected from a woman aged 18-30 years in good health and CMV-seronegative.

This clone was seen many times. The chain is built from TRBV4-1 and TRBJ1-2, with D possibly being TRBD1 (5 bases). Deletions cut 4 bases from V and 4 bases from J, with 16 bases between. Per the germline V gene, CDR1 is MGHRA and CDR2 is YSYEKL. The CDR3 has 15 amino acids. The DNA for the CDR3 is TGCGCCAGCAGCCTTGACTGGGGGGAAAGCTATGGCTACACCTTC. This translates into CASSLDWGESYGYTF.

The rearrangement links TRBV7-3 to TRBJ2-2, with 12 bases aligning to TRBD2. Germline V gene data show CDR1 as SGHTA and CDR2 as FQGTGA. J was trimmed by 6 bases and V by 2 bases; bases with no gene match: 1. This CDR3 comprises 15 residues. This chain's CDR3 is CASSLLAGGPGELFF. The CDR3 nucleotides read TGTGCCAGCAGCTTACTAGCGGGGGGGCCCGGGGAGCTGTTTTTT.

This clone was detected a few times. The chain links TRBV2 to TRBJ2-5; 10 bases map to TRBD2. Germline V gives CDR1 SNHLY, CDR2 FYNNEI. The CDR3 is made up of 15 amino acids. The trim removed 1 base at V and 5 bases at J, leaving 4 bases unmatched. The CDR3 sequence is CASSEGLAGVETQYF. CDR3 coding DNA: TGTGCCAGCAGTGAAGGCCTAGCGGGAGTTGAGACCCAGTACTTC.

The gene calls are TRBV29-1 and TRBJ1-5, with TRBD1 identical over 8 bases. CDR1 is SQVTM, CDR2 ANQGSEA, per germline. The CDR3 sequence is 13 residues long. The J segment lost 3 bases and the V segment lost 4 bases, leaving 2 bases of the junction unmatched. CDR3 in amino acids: CSVGQGTNQPQHF. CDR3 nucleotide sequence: TGCAGCGTTGGACAGGGGACCAATCAGCCCCAGCATTTT.

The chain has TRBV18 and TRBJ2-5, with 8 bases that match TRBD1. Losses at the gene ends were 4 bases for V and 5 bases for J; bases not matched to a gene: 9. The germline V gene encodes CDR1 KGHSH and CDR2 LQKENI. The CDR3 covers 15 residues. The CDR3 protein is CASSLLQGAGETQYF. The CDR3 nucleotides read TGTGCCAGCTCACTACTTCAGGGGGCTGGGGAGACCCAGTACTTC.

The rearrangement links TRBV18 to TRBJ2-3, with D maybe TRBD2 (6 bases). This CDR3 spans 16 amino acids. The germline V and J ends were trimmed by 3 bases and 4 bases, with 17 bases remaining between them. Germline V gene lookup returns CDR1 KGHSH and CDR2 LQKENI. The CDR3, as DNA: TGTGCCAGCTCACCGAAGCTTGTAGGAGGGCCAGATACGCAGTATTTT. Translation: CASSPKLVGGPDTQYF.

CDR3 DNA: TGTGCCAGCAGCTTAGCCCGGGGTTCTAATGAAAAACTGTTTTTT. Translated, it gives CASSLARGSNEKLFF. The chain has TRBV7-9 and TRBJ1-4; D is unresolved. Germline V gives CDR1 SEHNR, CDR2 FQNEAQ (reference sequence). This CDR3 comprises 15 residues. V lost 0 bases, J lost 3 bases, and 8 bases lay in between.

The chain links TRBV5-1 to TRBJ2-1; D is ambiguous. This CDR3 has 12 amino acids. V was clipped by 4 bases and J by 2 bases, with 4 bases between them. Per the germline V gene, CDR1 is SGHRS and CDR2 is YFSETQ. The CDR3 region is CASSRAYNEQFF. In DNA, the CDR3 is TGCGCCAGCAGCCGGGCCTACAATGAGCAGTTCTTC.